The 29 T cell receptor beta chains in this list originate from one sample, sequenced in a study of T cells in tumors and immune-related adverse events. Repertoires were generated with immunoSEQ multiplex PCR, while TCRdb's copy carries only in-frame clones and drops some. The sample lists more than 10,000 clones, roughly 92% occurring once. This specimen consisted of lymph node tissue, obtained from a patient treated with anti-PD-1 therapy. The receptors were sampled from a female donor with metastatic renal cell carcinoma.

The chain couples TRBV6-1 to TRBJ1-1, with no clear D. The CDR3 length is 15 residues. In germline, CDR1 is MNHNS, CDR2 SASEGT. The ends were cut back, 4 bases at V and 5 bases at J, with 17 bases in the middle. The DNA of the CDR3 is TGTGCCAGCAGTGGAGGTAACTCAGGATTTACTGAAGCTTTCTTT. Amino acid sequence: CASSGGNSGFTEAFF.

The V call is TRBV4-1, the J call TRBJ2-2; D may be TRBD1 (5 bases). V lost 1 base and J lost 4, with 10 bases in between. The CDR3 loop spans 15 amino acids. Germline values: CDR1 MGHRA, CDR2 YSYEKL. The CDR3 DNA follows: TGCGCCAGCAGCCAAGGGGTAGGGGCCACCGGGGAGCTGTTTTTT. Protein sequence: CASSQGVGATGELFF.

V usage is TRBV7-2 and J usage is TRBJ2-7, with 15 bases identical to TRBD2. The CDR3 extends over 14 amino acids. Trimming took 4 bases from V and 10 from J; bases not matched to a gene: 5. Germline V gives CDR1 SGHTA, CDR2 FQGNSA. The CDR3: CASSSGLAGGSQYF. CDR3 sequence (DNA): TGTGCCAGCAGCTCGGGACTAGCGGGGGGATCACAGTACTTC.

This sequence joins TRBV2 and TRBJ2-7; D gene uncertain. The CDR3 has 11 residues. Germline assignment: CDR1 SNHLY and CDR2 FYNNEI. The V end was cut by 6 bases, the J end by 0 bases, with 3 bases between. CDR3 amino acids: CASRVSYEQYF. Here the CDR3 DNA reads TGTGCCAGCAGAGTCTCCTACGAGCAGTACTTC.

CDR3 sequence (DNA): TGTGCCAGCTCATCGACCACTAGCGGGATTAACACCGGGGAGCTGTTTTTT. Amino acids: CASSSTTSGINTGELFF. The V and J genes are TRBV18 and TRBJ2-2; 10 bases align to TRBD2. Germline V gives CDR1 KGHSH, CDR2 LQKENI. V lost 5 bases, J lost 2 bases, and 8 bases stayed unmatched. The CDR3 contains 17 residues.

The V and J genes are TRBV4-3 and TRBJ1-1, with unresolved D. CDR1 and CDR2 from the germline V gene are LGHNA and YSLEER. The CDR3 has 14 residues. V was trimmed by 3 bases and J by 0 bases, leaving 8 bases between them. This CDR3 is CASSQQQLNTEAFF. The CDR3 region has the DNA TGCGCCAGCAGCCAGCAACAGTTGAACACTGAAGCTTTCTTT.

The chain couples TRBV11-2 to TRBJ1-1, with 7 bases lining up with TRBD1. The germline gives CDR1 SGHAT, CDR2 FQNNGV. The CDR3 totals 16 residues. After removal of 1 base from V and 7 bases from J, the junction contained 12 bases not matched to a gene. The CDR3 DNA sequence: TGTGCCAGCAGCTTAGCGGGGACAGCCAATATGGTTGAAGCTTTCTTT. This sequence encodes CASSLAGTANMVEAFF. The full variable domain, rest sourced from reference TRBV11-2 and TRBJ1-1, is EAGVAQSPRYKIIEKRQSVAFWCNPISGHATLYWYQQILGQGPKLLIQFQNNGVVDDSQLPKDRFSAERLKGVDSTLKIQPAKLEDSAVYLCASSLAGTANMVEAFFGQGTRLTVV.

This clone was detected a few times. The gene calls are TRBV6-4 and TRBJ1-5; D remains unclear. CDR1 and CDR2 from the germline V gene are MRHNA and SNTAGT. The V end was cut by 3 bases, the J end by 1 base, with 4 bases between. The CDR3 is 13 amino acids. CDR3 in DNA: TGTGCCAGCAGTGAACAGAGCAATCAGCCCCAGCATTTT. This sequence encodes CASSEQSNQPQHF.

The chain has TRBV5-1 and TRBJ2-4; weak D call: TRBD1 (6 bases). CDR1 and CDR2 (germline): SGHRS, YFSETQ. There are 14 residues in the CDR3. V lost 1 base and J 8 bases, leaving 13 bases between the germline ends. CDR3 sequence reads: CASSLIMDSDIQYF. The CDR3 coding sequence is TGCGCCAGCAGCTTGATTATGGACAGTGACATTCAGTACTTC. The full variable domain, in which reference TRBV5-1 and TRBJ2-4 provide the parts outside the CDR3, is KAGVTQTPRYLIKTRGQQVTLSCSPISGHRSVSWYQQTPGQGLQFLFEYFSETQRNKGNFPGRFSGRQFSNSRSEMNVSTLELGDSALYLCASSLIMDSDIQYFGAGTRLSVL.

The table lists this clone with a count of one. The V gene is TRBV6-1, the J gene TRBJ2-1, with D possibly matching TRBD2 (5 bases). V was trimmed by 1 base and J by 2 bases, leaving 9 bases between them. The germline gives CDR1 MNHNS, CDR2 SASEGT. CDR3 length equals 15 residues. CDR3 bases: TGTGCCAGCAGTGAAGAAAGGGAGACCTACAATGAGCAGTTCTTC. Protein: CASSEERETYNEQFF.

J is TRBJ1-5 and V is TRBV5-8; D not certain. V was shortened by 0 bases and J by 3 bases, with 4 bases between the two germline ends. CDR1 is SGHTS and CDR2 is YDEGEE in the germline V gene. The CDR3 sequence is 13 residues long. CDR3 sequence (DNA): TGTGCCAGCAGCTTGGGCGCCAATCAGCCCCAGCATTTT. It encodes CASSLGANQPQHF.

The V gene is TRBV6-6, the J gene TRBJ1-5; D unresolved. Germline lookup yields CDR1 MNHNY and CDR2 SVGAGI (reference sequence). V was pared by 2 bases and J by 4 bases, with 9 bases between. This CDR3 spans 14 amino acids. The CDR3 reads CASSYGDLNQPQHF. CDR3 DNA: TGTGCCAGCAGTTACGGGGATTTGAATCAGCCCCAGCATTTT.

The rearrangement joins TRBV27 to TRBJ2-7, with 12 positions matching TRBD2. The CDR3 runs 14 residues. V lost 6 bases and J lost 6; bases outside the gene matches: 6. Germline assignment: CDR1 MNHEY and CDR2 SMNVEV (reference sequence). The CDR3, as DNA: TGTGCCAGCAGACTAGCGGGAGGTATGATCGAGCAGTACTTC. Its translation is CASRLAGGMIEQYF.

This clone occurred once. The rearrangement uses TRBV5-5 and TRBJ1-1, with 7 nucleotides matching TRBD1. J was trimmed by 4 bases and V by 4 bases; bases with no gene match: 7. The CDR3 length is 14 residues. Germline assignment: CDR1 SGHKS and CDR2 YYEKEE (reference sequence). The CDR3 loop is CASSAQGRLTEAFF. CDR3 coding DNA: TGTGCCAGCAGCGCACAGGGGCGGCTCACTGAAGCTTTCTTT.

CDR3 sequence reads: CASRLAGGRYNEQFF. The CDR3 DNA reads as TGTGCCAGCAGACTAGCGGGAGGGCGATACAATGAGCAGTTCTTC. The V and J genes are TRBV28 and TRBJ2-1, with TRBD2 matching 13 bases. With V trimmed by 6 bases and J by 4 bases, 3 bases remained unmatched. Germline lookup yields CDR1 MDHEN and CDR2 SYDVKM. The CDR3 length is 15 residues.

CDR3 DNA: TGTGCCAGCAGCGCCCACAGGGTGGGAAACACCATATATTTT. It yields the protein CASSAHRVGNTIYF. The V and J genes are TRBV9 and TRBJ1-3, with D possibly matching TRBD1 (6 bases). CDR3 length: 14 residues. Germline V gene data show CDR1 as SGDLS and CDR2 as YYNGEE. V lost 3 bases and J 4 bases, leaving 11 bases between the germline ends.

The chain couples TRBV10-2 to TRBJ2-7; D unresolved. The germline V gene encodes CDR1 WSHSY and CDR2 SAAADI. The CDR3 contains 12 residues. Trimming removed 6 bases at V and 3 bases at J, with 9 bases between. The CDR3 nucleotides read TGCGCCAGCAGACGACGAGACTACGAGCAGTACTTC. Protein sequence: CASRRRDYEQYF.

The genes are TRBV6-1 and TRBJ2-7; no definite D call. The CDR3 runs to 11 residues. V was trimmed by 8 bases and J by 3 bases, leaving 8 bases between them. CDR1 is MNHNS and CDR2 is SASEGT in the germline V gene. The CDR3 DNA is TGTGCCAGCTGGATGGACTACGAGCAGTACTTC. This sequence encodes CASWMDYEQYF.

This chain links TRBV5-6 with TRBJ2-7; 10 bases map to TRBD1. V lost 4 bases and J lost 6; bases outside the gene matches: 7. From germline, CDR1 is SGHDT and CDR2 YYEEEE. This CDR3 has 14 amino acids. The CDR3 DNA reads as TGTGCCAGCAGCCCGGGACAGGGGTTTCGCGAGCAGTACTTC. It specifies CASSPGQGFREQYF.

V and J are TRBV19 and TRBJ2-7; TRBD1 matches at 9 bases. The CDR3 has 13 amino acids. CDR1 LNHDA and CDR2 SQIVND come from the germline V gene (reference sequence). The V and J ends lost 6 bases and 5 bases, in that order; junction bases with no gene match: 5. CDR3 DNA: TGTGCCAGTAGGGGGGGACAGGGCCACGAGCAGTACTTC. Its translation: CASRGGQGHEQYF.

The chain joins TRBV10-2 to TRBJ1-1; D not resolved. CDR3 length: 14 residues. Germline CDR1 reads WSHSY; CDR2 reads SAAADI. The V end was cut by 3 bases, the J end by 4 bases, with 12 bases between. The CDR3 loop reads CASSEGGLFTEAFF. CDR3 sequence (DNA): TGCGCCAGCAGTGAAGGAGGGCTGTTCACTGAAGCTTTCTTT.

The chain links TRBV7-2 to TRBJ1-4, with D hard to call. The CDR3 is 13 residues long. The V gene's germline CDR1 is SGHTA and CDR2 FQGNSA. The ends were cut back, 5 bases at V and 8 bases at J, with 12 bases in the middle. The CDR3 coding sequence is TGTGCCAGCAGCCCTGTGTTCCGGGAAAAACTGTTTTTT. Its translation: CASSPVFREKLFF.

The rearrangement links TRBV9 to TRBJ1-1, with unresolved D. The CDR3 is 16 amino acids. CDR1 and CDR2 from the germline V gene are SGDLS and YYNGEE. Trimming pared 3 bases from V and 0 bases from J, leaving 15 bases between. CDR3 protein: CASSAPLRVLNTEAFF. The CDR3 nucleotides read TGTGCCAGCAGCGCCCCTCTGCGGGTCCTGAACACTGAAGCTTTCTTT.

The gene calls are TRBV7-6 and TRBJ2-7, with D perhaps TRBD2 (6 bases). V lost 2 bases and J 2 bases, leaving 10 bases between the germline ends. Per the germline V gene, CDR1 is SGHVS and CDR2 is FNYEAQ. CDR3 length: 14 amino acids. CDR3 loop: CASSLRLGPYEQYF. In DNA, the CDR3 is TGTGCCAGCAGCTTAAGACTAGGCCCCTACGAGCAGTACTTC.

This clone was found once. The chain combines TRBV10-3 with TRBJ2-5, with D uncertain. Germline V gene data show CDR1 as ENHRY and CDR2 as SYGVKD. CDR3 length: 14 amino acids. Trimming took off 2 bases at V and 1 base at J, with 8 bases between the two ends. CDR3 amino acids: CAISELRLQETQYF. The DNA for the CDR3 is TGTGCCATCAGTGAGCTCAGGCTCCAAGAGACCCAGTACTTC.

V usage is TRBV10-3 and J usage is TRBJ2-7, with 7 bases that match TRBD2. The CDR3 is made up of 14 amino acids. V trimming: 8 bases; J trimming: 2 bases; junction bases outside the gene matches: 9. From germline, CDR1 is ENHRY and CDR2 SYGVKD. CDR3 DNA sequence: TGTGCCATCGGGGAGCGGGATCGAACCTACGAGCAGTACTTC. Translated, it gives CAIGERDRTYEQYF.

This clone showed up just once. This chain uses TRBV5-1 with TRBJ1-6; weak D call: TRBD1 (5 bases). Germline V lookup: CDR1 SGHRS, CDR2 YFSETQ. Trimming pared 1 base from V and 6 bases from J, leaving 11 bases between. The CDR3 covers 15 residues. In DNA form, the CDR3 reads TGCGCCAGCAGCTTGAATGCAGGGACTAATTCACCCCTCCACTTT. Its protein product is CASSLNAGTNSPLHF.

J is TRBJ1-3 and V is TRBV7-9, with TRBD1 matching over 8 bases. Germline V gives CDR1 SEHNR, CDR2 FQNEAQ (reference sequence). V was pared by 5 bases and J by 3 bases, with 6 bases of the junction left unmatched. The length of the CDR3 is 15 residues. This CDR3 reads CASSLQGAIGNTIYF. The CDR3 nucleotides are TGTGCCAGCAGCCTTCAGGGGGCGATTGGAAACACCATATATTTT.

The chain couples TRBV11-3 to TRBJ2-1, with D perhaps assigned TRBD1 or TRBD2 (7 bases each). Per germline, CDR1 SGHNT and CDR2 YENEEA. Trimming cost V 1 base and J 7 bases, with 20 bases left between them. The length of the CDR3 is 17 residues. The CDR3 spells CASSLGIRGDSLNEQFF. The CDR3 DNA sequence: TGTGCCAGCAGCTTAGGCATTCGGGGGGACAGCTTAAATGAGCAGTTCTTC.